These T cell receptor beta chains were read from a single sample in a study of Tregs in tolerant kidney transplant recipients. Method: immunoSEQ multiplex PCR; TCRdb's copy keeps in-frame clones and lacks some. Of approximately 65,000 clones in the sample, roughly 84% were seen once. The sequenced sample consisted of CD4+ T cells from blood. These receptors all stem from a human donor in good health. CDR3s include the opening cysteine and the closing phenylalanine or tryptophan. A D gene is named only where the DNA matches it firmly. Part of the rows lack a size; the others show once, few, many or a class for expanded clones.

len,j_gene,d_gene,abundance,v_gene,CDR3nt,CDR3aa
12,TRBJ1-4,.,.,TRBV19,TGTGCCAGTACCCAAATGGGTGAAAAACTGTTTTTT,CASTQMGEKLFF
14,TRBJ1-1,TRBD1,.,TRBV5-1,TGCGCCAGCAGCACTGGACAGGTTGGCACTGAAGCTTTCTTT,CASSTGQVGTEAFF
14,TRBJ2-1,TRBD2,.,TRBV6-5,TGTGCCAGCAGTTACCCCGGGGGGTACAATGAGCAGTTCTTC,CASSYPGGYNEQFF
14,TRBJ2-2,.,.,TRBV11-2,TGTGCCAGCAGCTTAGAATTCGGGGGAGGGGAGCTGTTTTTT,CASSLEFGGGELFF
14,TRBJ2-5,.,.,TRBV6-1,TGTGCCAGCAGGGAGGGGCCGGGACGAGAGACCCAGTACTTC,CASREGPGRETQYF
14,TRBJ1-1,.,.,TRBV7-2,TGTGCCAGCAGCGCTCAGGGTCAGGACACTGAAGCTTTCTTT,CASSAQGQDTEAFF
16,TRBJ2-7,TRBD2,.,TRBV15,TGTGCCACCAGCAGAGGAGGGACTAGCGGGGACTACGAGCAGTACTTC,CATSRGGTSGDYEQYF
15,TRBJ1-6,.,few,TRBV14,TGTGCCAGCAGCCGCTTTGGGGTCATCGGCGAGGCCCTCCACTTT,CASSRFGVIGEALHF
16,TRBJ2-7,.,.,TRBV9,TGTGCCAGCAGCGCCCTCAGTAGCGCTTTAGGTTCCGAGCAGTACTTC,CASSALSSALGSEQYF
17,TRBJ2-2,.,.,TRBV11-2,TGTGCCAGCAGCTTCAGGGGTAATCCAGGCAACACCGGGGAGCTGTTTTTT,CASSFRGNPGNTGELFF
13,TRBJ2-1,.,.,TRBV30,TGTGCTGGACTAAGGGAGAGGGGCCATGAGCAGTTCTTC,CAGLRERGHEQFF
13,TRBJ2-5,TRBD1,.,TRBV2,TGTGCCAGCAACATACCAGGGGGAGAGACCCAGTACTTC,CASNIPGGETQYF